The clone carrying this T cell receptor beta chain was counted between two and nine times. The antigen is undetermined. Isolated RNA was reverse transcribed in full, so expressed TCRB transcripts were sequenced. TCRdb's table, derived via immunoSEQ multiplex PCR, lists solely in-frame clones and lacks some. This sample yields about 360,000 clones, of which approximately 12% are seen a single time; 0.017% belongs to the top ten. After removal of 10 bases from V and 2 bases from J, the junction contained 8 bases not matched to a gene. This CDR3 region has 14 residues. CDR1 SGDLS and CDR2 YYNGEE come from the germline V gene. This entry belongs to a study of beta chain features in type 1 diabetes. Study outcomes and limitations: A moderate, significant TCRB CDR3 shortening appeared in type 1 diabetes across four CD4+ subsets.

This TCR derives from a man in his late teens or twenties in good health. The rearrangement joins TRBV9 to TRBJ2-4, with TRBD1 matching 8 bases. Sequencing used naive CD4+ T cells from blood. CDR3 sequence: CASGGAGTKNIQYF. The CDR3 region has the DNA TGTGCCTCAGGGGGCGCCGGAACCAAAAACATTCAGTACTTC.